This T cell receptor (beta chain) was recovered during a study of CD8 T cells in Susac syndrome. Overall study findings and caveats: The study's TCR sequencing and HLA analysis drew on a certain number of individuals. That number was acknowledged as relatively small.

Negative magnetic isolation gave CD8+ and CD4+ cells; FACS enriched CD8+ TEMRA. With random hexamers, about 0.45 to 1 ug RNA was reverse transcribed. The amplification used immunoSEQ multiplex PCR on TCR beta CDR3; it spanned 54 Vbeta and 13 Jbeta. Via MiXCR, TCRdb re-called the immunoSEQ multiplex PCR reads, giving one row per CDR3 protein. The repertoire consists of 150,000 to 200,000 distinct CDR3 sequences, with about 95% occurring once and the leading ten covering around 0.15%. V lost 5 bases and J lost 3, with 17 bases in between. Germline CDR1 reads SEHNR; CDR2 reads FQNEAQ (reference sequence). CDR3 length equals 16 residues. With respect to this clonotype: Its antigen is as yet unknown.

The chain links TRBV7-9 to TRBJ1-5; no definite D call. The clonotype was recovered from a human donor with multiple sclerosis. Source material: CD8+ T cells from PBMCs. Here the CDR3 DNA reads TGTGCCAGCAGCCACACTCCGAAAGACAACAATCAGCCCCAGCATTTT. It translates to CASSHTPKDNNQPQHF.